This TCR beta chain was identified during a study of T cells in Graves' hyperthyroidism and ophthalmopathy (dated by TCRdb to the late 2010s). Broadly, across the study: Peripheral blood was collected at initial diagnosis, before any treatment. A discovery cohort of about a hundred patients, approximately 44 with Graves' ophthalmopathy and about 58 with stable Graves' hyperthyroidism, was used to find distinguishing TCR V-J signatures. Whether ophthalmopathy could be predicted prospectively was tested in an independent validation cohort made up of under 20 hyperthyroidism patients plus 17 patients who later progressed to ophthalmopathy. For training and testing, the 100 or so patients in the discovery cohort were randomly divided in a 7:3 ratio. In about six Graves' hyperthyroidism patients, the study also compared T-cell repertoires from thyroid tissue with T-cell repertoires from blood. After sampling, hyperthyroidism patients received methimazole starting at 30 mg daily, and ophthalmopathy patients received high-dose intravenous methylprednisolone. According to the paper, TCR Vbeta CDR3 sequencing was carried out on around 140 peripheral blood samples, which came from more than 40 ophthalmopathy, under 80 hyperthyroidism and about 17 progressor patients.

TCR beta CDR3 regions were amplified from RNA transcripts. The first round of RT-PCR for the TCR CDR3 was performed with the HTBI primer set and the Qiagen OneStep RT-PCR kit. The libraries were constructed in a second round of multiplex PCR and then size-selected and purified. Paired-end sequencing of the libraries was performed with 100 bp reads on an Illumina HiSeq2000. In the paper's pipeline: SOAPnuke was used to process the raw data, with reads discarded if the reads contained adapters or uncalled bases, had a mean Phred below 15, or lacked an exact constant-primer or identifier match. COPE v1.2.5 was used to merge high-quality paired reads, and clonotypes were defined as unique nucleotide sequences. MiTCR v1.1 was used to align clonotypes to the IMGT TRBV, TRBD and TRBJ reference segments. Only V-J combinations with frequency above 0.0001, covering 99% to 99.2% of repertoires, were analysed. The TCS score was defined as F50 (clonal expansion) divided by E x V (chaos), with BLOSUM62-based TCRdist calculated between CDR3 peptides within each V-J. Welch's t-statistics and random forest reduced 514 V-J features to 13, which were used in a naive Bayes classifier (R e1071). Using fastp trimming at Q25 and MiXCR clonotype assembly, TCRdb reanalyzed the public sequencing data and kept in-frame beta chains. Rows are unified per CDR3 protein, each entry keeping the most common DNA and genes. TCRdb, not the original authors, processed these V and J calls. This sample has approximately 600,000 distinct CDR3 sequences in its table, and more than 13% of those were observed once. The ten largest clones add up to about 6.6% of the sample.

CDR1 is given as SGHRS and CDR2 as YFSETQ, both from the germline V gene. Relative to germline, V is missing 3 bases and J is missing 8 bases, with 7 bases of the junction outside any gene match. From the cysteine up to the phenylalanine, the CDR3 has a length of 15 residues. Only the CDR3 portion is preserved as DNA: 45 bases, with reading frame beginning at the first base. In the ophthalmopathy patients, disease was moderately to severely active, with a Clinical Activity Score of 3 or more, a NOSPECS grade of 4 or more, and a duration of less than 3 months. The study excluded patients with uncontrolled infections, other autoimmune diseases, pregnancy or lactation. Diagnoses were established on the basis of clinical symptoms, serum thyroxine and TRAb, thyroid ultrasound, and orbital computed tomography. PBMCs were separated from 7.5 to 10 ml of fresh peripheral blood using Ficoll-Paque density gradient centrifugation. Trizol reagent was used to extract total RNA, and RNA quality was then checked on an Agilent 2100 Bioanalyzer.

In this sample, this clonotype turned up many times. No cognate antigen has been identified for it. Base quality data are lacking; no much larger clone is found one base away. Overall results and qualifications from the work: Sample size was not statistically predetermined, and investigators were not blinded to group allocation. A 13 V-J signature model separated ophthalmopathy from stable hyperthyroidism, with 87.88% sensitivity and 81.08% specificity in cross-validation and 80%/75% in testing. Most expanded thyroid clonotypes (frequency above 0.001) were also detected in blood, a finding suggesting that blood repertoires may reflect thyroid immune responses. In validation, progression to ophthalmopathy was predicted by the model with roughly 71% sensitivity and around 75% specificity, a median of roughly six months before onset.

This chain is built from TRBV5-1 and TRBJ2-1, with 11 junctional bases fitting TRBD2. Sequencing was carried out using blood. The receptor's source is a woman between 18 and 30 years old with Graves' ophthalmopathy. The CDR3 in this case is CASSSPGLAADEQFF. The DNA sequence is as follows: TGCGCCAGCAGCTCCCCGGGACTAGCGGCCGATGAGCAGTTCTTC.